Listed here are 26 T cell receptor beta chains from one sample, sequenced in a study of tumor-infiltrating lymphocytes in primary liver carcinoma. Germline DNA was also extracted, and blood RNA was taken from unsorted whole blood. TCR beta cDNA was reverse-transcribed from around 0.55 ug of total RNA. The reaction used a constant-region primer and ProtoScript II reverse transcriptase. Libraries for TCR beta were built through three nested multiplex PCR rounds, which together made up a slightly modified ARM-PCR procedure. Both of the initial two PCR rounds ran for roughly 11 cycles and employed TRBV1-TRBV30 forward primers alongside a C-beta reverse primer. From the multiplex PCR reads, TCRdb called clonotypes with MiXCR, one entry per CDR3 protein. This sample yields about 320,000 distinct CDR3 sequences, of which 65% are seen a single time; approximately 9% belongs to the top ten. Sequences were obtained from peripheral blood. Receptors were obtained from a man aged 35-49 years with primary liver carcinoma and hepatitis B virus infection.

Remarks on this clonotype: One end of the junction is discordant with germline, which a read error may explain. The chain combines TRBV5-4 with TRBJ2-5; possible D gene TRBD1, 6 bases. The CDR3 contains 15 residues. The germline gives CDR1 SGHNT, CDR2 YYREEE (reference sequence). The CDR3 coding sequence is TGTGCCAGCGGCTTTCCCACAGGGTCTCAAGAGACCCAGTACTTC. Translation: CASGFPTGSQETQYF.

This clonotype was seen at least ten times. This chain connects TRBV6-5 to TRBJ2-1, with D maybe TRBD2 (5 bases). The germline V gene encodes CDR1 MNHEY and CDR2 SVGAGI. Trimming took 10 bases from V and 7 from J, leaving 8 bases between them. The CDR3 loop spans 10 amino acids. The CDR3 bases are TGTGCCACCCGGGGTAATGAGCAGTTCTTC. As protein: CATRGNEQFF.

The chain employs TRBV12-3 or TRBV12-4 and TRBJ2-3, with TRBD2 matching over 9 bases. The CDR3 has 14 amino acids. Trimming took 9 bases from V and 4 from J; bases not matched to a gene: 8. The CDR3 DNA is TGTGCCAGTCTTAGCGGGAGCGGGGCAGATACGCAGTATTTT. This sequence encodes CASLSGSGADTQYF.

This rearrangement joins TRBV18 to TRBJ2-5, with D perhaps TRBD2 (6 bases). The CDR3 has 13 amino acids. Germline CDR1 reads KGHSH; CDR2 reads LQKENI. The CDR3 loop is CASRPEGPAAQYF. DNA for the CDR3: TGTGCTAGCCGGCCGGAGGGCCCCGCGGCCCAGTACTTC. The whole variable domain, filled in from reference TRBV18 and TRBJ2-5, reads NAGVMQNPRHLVRRRGQEARLRCSPMKGHSHVYWYRQLPEEGLKFMVYLQKENIIDESGMPKERFSAEFPKEGPSILRIQQVVRGDSAAYFCASRPEGPAAQYFGPGTRLLVL.

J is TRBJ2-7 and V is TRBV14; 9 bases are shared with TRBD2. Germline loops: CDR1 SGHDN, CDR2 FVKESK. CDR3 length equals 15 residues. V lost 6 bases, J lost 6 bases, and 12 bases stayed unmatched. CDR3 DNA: TGTGCCAGCAGTCGCGCTAGCGGGACGACCTGCGAGCAGTACTTC. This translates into CASSRASGTTCEQYF.

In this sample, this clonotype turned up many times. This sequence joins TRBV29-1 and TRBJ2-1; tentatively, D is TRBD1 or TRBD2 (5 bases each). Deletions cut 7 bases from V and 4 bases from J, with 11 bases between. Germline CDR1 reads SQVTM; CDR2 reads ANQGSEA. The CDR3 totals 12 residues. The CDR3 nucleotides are TGCAGCGAGGGACGTCGGTACAATGAGCAGTTCTTC. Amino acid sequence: CSEGRRYNEQFF.

The CDR3 is CATKTMNTGELFF. The CDR3 nucleotides read TGTGCCACGAAGACTATGAACACCGGGGAGCTGTTTTTT. This chain links TRBV5-8 with TRBJ2-2, with D possibly matching TRBD2 (5 bases). Trimming pared 9 bases from V and 1 base from J, leaving 10 bases between. CDR1 SGHTS and CDR2 YDEGEE come from the germline V gene. This CDR3 has 13 amino acids.

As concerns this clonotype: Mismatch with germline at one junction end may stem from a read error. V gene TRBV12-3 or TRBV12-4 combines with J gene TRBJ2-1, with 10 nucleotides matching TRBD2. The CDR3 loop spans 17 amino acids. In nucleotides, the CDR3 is TGTGCCAGCAGTTCCGCGTCCCTAGCGGGAGTGGTTAGTGAGCAGTCCTTC. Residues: CASSSASLAGVVSEQSF.

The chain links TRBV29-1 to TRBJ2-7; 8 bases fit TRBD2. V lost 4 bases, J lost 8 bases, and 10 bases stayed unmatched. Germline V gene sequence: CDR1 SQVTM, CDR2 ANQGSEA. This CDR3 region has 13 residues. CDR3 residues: CSVAGLAGVQQYF. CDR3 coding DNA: TGCAGCGTTGCTGGACTAGCTGGAGTGCAGCAGTACTTC.

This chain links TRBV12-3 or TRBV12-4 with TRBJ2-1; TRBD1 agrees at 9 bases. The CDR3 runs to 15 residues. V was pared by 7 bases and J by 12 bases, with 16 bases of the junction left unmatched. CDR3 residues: CASMVDRGDYIGQFF. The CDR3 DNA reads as TGTGCCAGCATGGTTGACAGGGGGGACTACATTGGGCAGTTCTTC.

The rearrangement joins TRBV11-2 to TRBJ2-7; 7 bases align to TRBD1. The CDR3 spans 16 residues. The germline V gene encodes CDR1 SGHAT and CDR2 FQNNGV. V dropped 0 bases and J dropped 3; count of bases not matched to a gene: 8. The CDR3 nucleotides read TGTGCCAGCAGCTTAGATCTGGGGACAGAAATCTACGAGCAGTACTTC. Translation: CASSLDLGTEIYEQYF.

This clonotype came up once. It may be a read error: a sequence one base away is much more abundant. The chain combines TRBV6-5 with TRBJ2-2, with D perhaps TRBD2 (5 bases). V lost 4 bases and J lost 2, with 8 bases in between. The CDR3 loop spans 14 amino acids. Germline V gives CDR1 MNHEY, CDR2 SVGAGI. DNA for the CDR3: TGTGCCAGCAGTTTACTAGTAAACACCGGGGAGCTGTTTTTT. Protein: CASSLLVNTGELFF.

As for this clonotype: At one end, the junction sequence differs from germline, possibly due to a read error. For the CDR3, the DNA is TGTGCCAGCAATCCACTTGCGGGAGGGTTAGGGGCCAACGTCCCGACTTTC. Translating it yields CASNPLAGGLGANVPTF. The chain links TRBV5-5 to TRBJ2-6; 9 bases are shared with TRBD2. CDR3 length equals 17 residues. Germline V lookup: CDR1 SGHKS, CDR2 YYEKEE (reference sequence).

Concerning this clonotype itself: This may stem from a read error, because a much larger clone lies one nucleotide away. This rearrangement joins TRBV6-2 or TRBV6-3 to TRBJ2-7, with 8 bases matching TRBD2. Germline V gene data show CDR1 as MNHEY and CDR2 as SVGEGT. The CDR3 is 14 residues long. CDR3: CTSSQAGESYEQYF. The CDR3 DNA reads TGTACCAGCAGCCAAGCGGGAGAATCCTACGAGCAGTACTTC.

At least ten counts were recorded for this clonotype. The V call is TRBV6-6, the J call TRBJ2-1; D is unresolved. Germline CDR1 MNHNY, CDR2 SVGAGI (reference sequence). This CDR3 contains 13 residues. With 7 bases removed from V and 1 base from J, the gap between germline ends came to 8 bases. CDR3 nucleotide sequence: TGTGCCAGCATGGGCCTTTCCTACAATGAGCAGTTCTTC. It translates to CASMGLSYNEQFF.

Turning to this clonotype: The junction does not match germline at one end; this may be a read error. CDR3: CDITKGLEGYNEQFF. The CDR3 DNA sequence: TGTGACATCACCAAGGGACTTGAGGGTTACAATGAGCAGTTCTTC. The chain is built from TRBV10-3 and TRBJ2-1; maybe TRBD2 (6 bases). The length of the CDR3 is 15 residues. Germline-derived CDR1 and CDR2 are ENHRY and SYGVKD.

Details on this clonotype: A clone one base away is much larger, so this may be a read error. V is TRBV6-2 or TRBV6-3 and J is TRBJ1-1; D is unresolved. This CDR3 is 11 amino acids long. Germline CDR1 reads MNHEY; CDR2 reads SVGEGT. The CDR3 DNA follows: TGTGTCAGCAGTTTATTCACTGAAGCTTTCTTT. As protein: CVSSLFTEAFF.

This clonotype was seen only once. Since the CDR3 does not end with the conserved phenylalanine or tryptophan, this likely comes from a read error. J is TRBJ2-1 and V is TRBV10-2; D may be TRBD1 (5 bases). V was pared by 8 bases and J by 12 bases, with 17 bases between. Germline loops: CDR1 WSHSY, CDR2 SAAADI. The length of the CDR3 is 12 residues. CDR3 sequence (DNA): TGCGCCAGCGGTCCAGGGCAGGGTGTGCAGTTCTTA. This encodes CASGPGQGVQFL.

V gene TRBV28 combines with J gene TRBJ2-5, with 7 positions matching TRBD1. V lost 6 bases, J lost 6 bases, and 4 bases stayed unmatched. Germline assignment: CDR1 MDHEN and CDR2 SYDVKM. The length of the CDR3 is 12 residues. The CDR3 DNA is TGTGCCAGCAGACAGGGGTCGAAGACCCAGTACTTC. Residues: CASRQGSKTQYF.

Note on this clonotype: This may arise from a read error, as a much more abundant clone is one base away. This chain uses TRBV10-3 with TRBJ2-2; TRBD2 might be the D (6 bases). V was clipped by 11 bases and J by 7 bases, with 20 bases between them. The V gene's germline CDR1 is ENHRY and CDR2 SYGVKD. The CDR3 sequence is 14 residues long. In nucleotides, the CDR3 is TGTGCCTTCCTATCGGGAGAAGGGGTCGGGGAGCTGTTTTTT. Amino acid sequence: CAFLSGEGVGELFF.

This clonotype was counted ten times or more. The CDR3 spells CSAHSGTVTYNEQFF. The CDR3 DNA is TGCAGCGCACACTCCGGGACAGTGACCTACAATGAGCAGTTCTTC. The genes are TRBV29-1 and TRBJ2-1, with 7 nucleotides matching TRBD1. Germline CDR1 and CDR2: SQVTM and ANQGSEA. The CDR3 consists of 15 residues. Trimming at V came to 7 bases and at J to 2 bases, leaving 11 bases not matched to a gene.

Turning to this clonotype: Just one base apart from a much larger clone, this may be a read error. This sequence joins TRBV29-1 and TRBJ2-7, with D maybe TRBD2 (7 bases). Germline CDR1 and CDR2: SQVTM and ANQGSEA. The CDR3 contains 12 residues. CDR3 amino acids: CSVVRGGYEHYF. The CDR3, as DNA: TGCAGCGTTGTTAGGGGGGGATACGAGCACTACTTC.

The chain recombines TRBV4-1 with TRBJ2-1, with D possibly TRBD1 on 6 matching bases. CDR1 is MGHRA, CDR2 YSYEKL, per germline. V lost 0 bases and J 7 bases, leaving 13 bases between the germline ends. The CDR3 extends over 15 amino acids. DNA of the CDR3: TGCGCCAGCAGCCAAGATAATCTCAGGGGTAATGAGCAGTTCTTC. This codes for CASSQDNLRGNEQFF.

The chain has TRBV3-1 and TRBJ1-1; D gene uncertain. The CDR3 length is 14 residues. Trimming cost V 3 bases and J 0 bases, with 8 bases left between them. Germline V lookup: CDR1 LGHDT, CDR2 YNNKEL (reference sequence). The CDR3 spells CASSQRQMNTEAFF. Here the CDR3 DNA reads TGTGCCAGCAGCCAGCGGCAGATGAACACTGAAGCTTTCTTT.

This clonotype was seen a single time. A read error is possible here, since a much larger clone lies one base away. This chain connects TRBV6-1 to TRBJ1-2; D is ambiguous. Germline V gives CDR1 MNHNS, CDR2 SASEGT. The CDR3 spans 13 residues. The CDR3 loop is CASTTERRRGCTF. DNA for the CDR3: TGTGCCAGCACTACTGAGCGGCGTCGAGGCTGCACCTTC.

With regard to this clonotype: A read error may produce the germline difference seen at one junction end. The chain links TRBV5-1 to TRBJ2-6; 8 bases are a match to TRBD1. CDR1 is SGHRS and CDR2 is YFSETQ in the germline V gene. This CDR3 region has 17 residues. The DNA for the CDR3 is TGCGCCAGCAGCTCACAGGGGGTGAGCTCTGGGGCCAGCGTCCTGACTTTC. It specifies CASSSQGVSSGASVLTF.